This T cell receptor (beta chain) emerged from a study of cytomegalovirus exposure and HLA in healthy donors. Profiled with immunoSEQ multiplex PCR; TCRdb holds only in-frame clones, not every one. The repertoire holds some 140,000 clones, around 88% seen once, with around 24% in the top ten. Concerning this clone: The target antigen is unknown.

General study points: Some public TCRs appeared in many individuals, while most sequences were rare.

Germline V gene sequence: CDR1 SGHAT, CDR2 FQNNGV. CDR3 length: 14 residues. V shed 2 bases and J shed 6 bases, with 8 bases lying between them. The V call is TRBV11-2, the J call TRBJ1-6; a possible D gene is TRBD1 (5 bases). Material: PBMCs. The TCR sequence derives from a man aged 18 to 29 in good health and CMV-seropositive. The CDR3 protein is CASSLPGGNSPLHF. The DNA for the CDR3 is TGTGCCAGCAGCTTACCGGGGGGTAATTCACCCCTCCACTTT. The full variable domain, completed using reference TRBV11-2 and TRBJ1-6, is EAGVAQSPRYKIIEKRQSVAFWCNPISGHATLYWYQQILGQGPKLLIQFQNNGVVDDSQLPKDRFSAERLKGVDSTLKIQPAKLEDSAVYLCASSLPGGNSPLHFGNGTRLTVT.